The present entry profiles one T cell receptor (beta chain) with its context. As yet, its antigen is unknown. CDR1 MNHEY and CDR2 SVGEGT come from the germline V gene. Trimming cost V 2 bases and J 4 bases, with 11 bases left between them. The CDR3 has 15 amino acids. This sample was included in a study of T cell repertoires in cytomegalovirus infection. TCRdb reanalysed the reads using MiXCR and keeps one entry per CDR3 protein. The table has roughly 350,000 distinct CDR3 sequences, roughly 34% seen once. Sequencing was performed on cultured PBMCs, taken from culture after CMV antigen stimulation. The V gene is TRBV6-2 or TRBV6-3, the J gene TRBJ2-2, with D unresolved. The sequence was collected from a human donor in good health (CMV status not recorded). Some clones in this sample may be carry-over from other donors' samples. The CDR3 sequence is CASSYRALGTGELFF. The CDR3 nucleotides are TGTGCCAGCAGTTACAGGGCCCTAGGCACCGGGGAGCTGTTTTTT.